This TCR beta chain was recorded in a study of shared clonotypes between healthy human individuals (dated by TCRdb to about 2020). In the study overall: A couple of women and three men aged 18 to 49 years were included in the cohort. To increase sequencing depth and limit assay-specific biases, TCR repertoire library preparation and sequencing were carried out by different laboratories using diverse techniques. For each donor, CD4 naive and CD4 memory were each run on three plates, CD8 naive on two plates, and CD8 memory on one plate. Leukapheresis yielded between about 0.85 and 9.5 billion PBMCs per donor. Blood TCR repertoires of about 5 healthy adults were deeply sequenced to estimate repertoire size and the extent of clonotype sharing between individuals. Summary of the overall study and its limitations: Rarefaction of sorted-subset datasets indicated incomplete sequencing despite the large sequencing depth. Naive subsets generally had larger estimated clonotype richness than memory subsets. Across four donors, 4.5% to 6.5% of naive CD4, 3.5% of naive CD8, around 2.1% of memory CD4, and approximately 0.4% of memory CD8 clonotypes were shared. Pairwise subsampling led to the expectation that sequencing depth would affect the degree of clonotype sharing among donors. Compared with non-shared clonotypes, clonotypes shared by all four sorted-subset donors had higher generation probabilities. Sampling was restricted to blood, and TCR repertoires in tissues likely differ from the TCR repertoires found in blood. Because the study included a small number of donors, the genetic and exposure-history diversity represented was limited.

The donors were healthy, HIV-negative adults with no recently reported acute infections or vaccinations. Every donor was a Caucasian adult residing in Nashville, Tennessee, USA. Magnetic negative selection was used to enrich CD4+ T cells, after which naive cells were positively selected on CD45RA and the negative fraction became the memory subset. Blood was collected by leukapheresis, and PBMCs were isolated by Ficoll-Histopaque density gradient centrifugation and then cryopreserved in liquid nitrogen vapor phase. Analytical flow cytometry was used to check the purity and quantity of every magnetically sorted T cell population. From each sorted fraction, genomic DNA was isolated and quantified by UV absorbance on a Nanodrop 2000c. Germline trimming amounts to 4 bases on V and 2 bases on J, with 11 as the count of junction bases outside the gene matches. Reading from cysteine to phenylalanine, the CDR3 counts 17 amino acids. The read is trimmed to its CDR3 DNA, 51 bases read in frame from base 1. The germline V gene (reference sequence) gives CDR1 as SGHNT and CDR2 as YYREEE.

TCR CDR3 regions were amplified from genomic DNA by multiplex PCR using the deep immunoSEQ assay. For each cell subset, the extracted genomic DNA was distributed evenly across all wells of several immunoSEQ 96-well plates, and each plate served as one replicate. Each replicate PCR for sorted subsets received roughly 0.2 ug genomic DNA, equal to about 30,000 T cell genomes. The purified libraries were quantified using a Qubit 3.0 fluorometer, sized with a Bioanalyzer 2100, and then quantified again using the KAPA Library Quantification kit. Each immunoSEQ 96-well plate was sequenced on its own single-read 150-cycle Illumina NextSeq 550 flow cell. The authors' analysis ran thus. Because the immunoSEQ output included only junctional sequences and no quality scores, the filtering could not be the same as the filtering used for full-length reads. Sequences were annotated with PyIR, a Python wrapper for IgBLAST v1.9, using IMGT germline references to assign V/J genes and CDR3. Reads were removed for weak V/J assignments (E-value above 1e-6), missing CDR3, stop codons, out-of-frame junctions, or ambiguous translated residues. V3J clonotypes were defined as sequences sharing the same inferred V gene, J gene, and CDR3 amino acid sequence. To compute the percentage overlap between repertoires, the number of shared unique clonotypes was divided by the size of the smaller repertoire. Richness of each repertoire was evaluated using RTK rarefaction, the Chao1 estimator, and Recon v2.1 estimates of unobserved clonotypes. Generation probabilities for all TCRbeta clonotypes obtained by the gDNA method from several donors were computed using OLGA. TCRdb retrieved this table from immuneACCESS and kept in-frame rearrangements only. Not all clones are present; in checked studies, unresolved V genes account for under half, and no reason is known for the remainder. The V and J calls and the clone size are those of that table, but D and trimming were determined from the DNA. This sample lists more than 850,000 clones; approximately 80% were detected once. 0.52% of the sample lies in the top ten.

Points on this clone: No cognate antigen has been identified for it. Base qualities are not at hand, and no much larger clone is one base apart.

The chain employs TRBV5-4 and TRBJ2-1; TRBD2 agrees with 8 junctional bases. The sample was memory CD4+ T cells from PBMCs. The sample's cell subset or site label, decoded: CD45RA-negative fraction. The receptor was isolated from a man between 18 and 29 years old in good health. Some clones in this sample may be carry-over from other donors' samples. This receptor has the CDR3 CASSPQGAGGTYNEQFF. The nucleotide sequence reads as follows: TGTGCCAGCAGCCCTCAAGGGGCGGGAGGTACCTACAATGAGCAGTTCTTC.